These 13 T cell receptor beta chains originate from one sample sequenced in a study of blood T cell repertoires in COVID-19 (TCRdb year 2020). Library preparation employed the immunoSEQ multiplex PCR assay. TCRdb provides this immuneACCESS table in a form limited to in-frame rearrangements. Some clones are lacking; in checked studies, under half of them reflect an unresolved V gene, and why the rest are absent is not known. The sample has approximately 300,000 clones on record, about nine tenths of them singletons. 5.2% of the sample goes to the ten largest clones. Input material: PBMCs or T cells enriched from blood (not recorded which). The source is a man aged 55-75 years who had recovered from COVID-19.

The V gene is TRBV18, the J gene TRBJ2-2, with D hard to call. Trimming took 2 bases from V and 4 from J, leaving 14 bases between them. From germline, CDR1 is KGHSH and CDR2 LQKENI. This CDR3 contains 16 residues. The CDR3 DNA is TGTGCCAGCTCACCAGGCAGTCCGGCGGCCACCGGGGAGCTGTTTTTT. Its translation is CASSPGSPAATGELFF.

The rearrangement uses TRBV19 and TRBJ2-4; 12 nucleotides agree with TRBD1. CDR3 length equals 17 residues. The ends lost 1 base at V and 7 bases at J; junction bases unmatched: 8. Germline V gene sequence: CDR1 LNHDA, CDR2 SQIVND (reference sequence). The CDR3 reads CASSIAGTGGLENIQYF. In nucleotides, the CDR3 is TGTGCCAGTAGTATAGCCGGGACAGGGGGCCTGGAGAACATTCAGTACTTC.

The CDR3 is CASSLQADIYNEQFF. The CDR3 nucleotides read TGCGCCAGCAGCCTCCAAGCGGATATCTACAATGAGCAGTTCTTC. The rearrangement links TRBV4-1 to TRBJ2-1, with D maybe TRBD2 (5 bases). Germline V gene lookup returns CDR1 MGHRA and CDR2 YSYEKL. Trimming took off 4 bases at V and 3 bases at J, with 13 bases between the two ends. The CDR3 covers 15 residues.

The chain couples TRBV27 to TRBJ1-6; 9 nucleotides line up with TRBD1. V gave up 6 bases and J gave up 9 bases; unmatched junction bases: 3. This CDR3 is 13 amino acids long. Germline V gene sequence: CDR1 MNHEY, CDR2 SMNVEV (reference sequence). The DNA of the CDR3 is TGTGCCAGCAGACAGGGGGCCAGTTCACCCCTCCACTTT. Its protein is CASRQGASSPLHF.

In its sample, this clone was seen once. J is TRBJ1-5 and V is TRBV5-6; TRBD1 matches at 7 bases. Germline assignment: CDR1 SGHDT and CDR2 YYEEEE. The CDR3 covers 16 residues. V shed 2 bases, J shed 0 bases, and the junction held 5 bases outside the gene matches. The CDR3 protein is CASSLRTGGSNQPQHF. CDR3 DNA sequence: TGTGCCAGCAGCTTAAGGACAGGAGGTAGCAATCAGCCCCAGCATTTT.

In DNA, the CDR3 is TGTGCCAGCAGCCTCCCTCCAGGGGCGAGGGAAAAACTGTTTTTT. Translation gives CASSLPPGAREKLFF. The genes are TRBV7-9 and TRBJ1-4; tentatively, D is TRBD1 (6 bases). Germline V gene lookup returns CDR1 SEHNR and CDR2 FQNEAQ (reference sequence). V was pared by 5 bases and J by 8 bases, with 18 bases between. The CDR3 length is 15 residues.

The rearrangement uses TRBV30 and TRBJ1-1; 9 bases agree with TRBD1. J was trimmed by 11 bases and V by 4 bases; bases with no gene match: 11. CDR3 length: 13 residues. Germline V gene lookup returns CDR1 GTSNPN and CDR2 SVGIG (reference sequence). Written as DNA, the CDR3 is TGTGCCTGGACGCGGGACAGGGTCTCTCGGGCTTTCTTT. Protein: CAWTRDRVSRAFF.

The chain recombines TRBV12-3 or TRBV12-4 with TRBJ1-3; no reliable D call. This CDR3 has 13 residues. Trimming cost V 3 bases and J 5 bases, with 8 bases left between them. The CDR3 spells CASSLRMRNTIYF. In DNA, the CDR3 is TGTGCCAGCAGTTTGAGGATGCGAAACACCATATATTTT.

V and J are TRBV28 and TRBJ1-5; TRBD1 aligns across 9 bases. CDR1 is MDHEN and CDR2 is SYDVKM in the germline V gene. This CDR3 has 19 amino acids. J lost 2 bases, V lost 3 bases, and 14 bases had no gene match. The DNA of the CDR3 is TGTGCCAGCAGTTTGTTCCGGGACAGGGCGCTCATTGGCAATCAGCCCCAGCATTTT. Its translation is CASSLFRDRALIGNQPQHF. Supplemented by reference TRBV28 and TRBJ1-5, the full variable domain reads DVKVTQSSRYLVKRTGEKVFLECVQDMDHENMFWYRQDPGLGLRLIYFSYDVKMKEKGDIPEGYSVSREKKERFSLILESASTNQTSMYLCASSLFRDRALIGNQPQHFGDGTRLSIL.

This chain's CDR3 is CATGAGANYGYTF. CDR3 bases: TGTGCCACCGGCGCAGGGGCAAACTATGGCTACACCTTC. The rearrangement uses TRBV24-1 and TRBJ1-2; the D gene is possibly TRBD1 (6 bases). Per germline, CDR1 KGHDR and CDR2 SFDVKD. Trimming took off 9 bases at V and 2 bases at J, with 12 bases between the two ends. The length of the CDR3 is 13 residues.

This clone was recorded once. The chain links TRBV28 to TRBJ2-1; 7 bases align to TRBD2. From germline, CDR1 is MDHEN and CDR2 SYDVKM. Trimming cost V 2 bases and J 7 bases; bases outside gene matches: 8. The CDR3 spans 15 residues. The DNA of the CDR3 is TGTGCCAGCAGTTTAGTGGGAGGGCCCGGAAATGAGCAGTTCTTC. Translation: CASSLVGGPGNEQFF. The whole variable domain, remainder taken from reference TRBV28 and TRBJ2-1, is DVKVTQSSRYLVKRTGEKVFLECVQDMDHENMFWYRQDPGLGLRLIYFSYDVKMKEKGDIPEGYSVSREKKERFSLILESASTNQTSMYLCASSLVGGPGNEQFFGPGTRLTVL.

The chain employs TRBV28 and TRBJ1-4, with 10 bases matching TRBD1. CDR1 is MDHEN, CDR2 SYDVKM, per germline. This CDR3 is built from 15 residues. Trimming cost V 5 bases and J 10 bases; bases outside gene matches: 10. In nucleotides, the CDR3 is TGTGCCAGCAGTCCAGGGGGGGACAGGGGCGGAAAACTGTTTTTT. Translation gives CASSPGGDRGGKLFF.

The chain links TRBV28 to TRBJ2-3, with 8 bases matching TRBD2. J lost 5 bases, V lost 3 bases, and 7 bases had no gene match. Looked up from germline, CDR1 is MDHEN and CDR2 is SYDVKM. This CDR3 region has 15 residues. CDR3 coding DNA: TGTGCCAGCAGTTTCATCGGGGGGGAGGGAGATACGCAGTATTTT. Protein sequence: CASSFIGGEGDTQYF.